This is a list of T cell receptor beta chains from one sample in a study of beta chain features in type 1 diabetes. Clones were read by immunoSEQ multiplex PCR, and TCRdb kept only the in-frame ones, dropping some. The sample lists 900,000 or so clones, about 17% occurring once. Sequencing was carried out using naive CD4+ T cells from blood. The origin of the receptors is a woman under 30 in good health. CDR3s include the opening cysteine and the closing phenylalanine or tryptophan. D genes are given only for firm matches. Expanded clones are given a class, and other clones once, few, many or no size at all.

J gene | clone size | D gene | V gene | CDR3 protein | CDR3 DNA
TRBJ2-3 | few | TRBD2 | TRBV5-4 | CASSQEREADTQYF | TGCGCCAGCAGCCAAGAGCGGGAGGCAGATACGCAGTATTTT
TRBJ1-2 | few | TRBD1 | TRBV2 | CASSVGTGYSGYTF | TGTGCCAGCAGTGTTGGGACAGGGTATAGTGGCTACACCTTC
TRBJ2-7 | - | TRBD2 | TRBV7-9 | CASSHPTSGSYEQYF | TGTGCCAGCAGCCACCCGACTAGCGGCTCCTACGAGCAGTACTTC
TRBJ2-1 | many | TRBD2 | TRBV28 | CASSSAASGRDNEQFF | TGTGCCAGCAGTTCAGCCGCTAGCGGGAGGGATAATGAGCAGTTCTTC
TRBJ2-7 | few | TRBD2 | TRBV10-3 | CAISGPVGLAGRYEQYF | TGTGCCATCAGTGGTCCCGTGGGACTAGCGGGAAGATACGAGCAGTACTTC
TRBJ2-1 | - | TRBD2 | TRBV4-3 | CASSQDVTSGRRNEQFF | TGCGCCAGCAGCCAAGACGTAACTAGCGGGAGGAGAAATGAGCAGTTCTTC
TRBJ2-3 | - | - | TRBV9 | CASSVMGSTDTQYF | TGTGCCAGCAGCGTTATGGGCAGCACAGATACGCAGTATTTT
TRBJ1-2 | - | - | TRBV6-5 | CASSWKGHLNYGYTF | TGTGCCAGCTCCTGGAAGGGACACCTTAACTATGGCTACACCTTC
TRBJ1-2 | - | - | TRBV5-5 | CASSFGTFRRGNYGYTF | TGTGCCAGCAGCTTTGGTACTTTTCGGCGTGGGAACTATGGCTACACCTTC
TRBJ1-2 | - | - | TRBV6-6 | CASSYFANYGYTF | TGTGCCAGCAGTTACTTCGCGAACTATGGCTACACCTTC
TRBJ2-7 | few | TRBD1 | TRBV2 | CASSGQGDEQYF | TGTGCCAGCAGTGGACAGGGCGACGAGCAGTACTTC
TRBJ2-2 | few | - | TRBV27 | CASSFLGNTGELFF | TGTGCCAGCAGTTTTCTTGGGAACACCGGGGAGCTGTTTTTT
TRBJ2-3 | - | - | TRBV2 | CASTRNTDTQYF | TGTGCCAGCACTCGGAATACGGATACGCAGTATTTT
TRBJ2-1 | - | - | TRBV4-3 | CASSQDFSSSSSYNEQFF | TGCGCCAGCAGCCAAGATTTCAGCTCCTCAAGCTCCTACAATGAGCAGTTCTTC
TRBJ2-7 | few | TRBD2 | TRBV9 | CASSRLAGVLEQYF | TGTGCCAGCAGTAGACTAGCGGGAGTTCTCGAGCAGTACTTC
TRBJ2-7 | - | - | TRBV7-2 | CASSLAVTSTYEQYF | TGTGCCAGCAGCTTGGCCGTAACTAGCACCTACGAGCAGTACTTC
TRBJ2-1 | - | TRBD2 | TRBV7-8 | CASSYLGGGSYNEQFF | TGTGCCAGCAGCTACCTCGGGGGGGGTAGCTACAATGAGCAGTTCTTC
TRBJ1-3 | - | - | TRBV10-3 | CAIRMAGGLSGNTIYF | TGTGCCATCAGGATGGCTGGGGGTCTCTCTGGAAACACCATATATTTT
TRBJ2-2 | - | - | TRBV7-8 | CASSPRPQDSSGELFF | TGTGCCAGCAGCCCCCGACCACAGGATTCGTCCGGGGAGCTGTTTTTT
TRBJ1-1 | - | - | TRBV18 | CASSPQDTNTEAFF | TGTGCCAGCTCACCACAGGATACGAACACTGAAGCTTTCTTT
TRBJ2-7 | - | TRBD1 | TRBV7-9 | CASSPDRAPYEQYF | TGTGCCAGCAGCCCGGACAGGGCGCCCTACGAGCAGTACTTC
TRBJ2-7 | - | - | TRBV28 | CASSPTGLRAYEQYF | TGTGCCAGCAGCCCCACGGGCTTACGGGCGTACGAGCAGTACTTC
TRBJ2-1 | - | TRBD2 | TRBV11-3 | CASSPGAGGNNEQFF | TGTGCCAGCAGCCCCGGGGCGGGAGGGAACAATGAGCAGTTCTTC
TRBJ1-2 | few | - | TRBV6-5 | CASSPGRRDYGYTF | TGTGCCAGCAGTCCGGGCCGTCGAGACTATGGCTACACCTTC
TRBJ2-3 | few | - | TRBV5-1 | CASSLVARFSTDTQYF | TGCGCCAGCAGCTTGGTGGCGAGGTTTAGCACAGATACGCAGTATTTT
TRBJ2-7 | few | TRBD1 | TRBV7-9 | CASSSRGQTNRYEQYF | TGTGCCAGCAGCTCCAGGGGACAGACTAATCGCTACGAGCAGTACTTC
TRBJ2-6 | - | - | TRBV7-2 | CASSSQGDSGANVLTF | TGTGCCAGCAGCTCACAAGGGGATTCCGGGGCCAACGTCCTGACTTTC
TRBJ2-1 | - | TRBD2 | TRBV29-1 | CSVSGGGSSYNEQFF | TGCAGCGTTTCGGGCGGGGGGAGCTCCTACAATGAGCAGTTCTTC
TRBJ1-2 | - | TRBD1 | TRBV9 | CASSVKGADYGYTF | TGTGCCAGCAGCGTAAAGGGGGCTGACTATGGCTACACCTTC
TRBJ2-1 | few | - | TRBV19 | CASSVQPTPYNEQFF | TGTGCCAGTAGTGTCCAGCCTACGCCTTACAATGAGCAGTTCTTC
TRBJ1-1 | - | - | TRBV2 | CASGRQAGTEAFF | TGTGCCAGCGGACGGCAGGCGGGCACTGAAGCTTTCTTT
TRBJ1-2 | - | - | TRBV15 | CATSRDHGNYGYTF | TGTGCCACCAGCAGAGATCATGGAAACTATGGCTACACCTTC